The 25 T cell receptor beta chains listed next were all sequenced from one sample in a study of graft-versus-host responses after intestinal transplantation. The protocol was immunoSEQ multiplex PCR, while the TCRdb copy is restricted to in-frame clones and leaves out a portion. Among more than 25,000 clones listed, 85% to 95% were seen once. Sequences were derived from PBMCs, sampled 18 days after transplant. The receptors originated from a human patient who received an intestinal transplant, so some T cells may come from the graft donor.

This chain joins TRBV7-2 and TRBJ1-2; 8 nucleotides align to TRBD1. The CDR3 totals 16 residues. V dropped 5 bases and J dropped 6; count of bases not matched to a gene: 14. Germline V gene data show CDR1 as SGHTA and CDR2 as FQGNSA. The chain's CDR3 is CASSAVPSDRVNGYTF. The CDR3 DNA is TGTGCCAGCAGCGCCGTTCCCTCGGACAGGGTTAATGGCTACACCTTC.

The chain links TRBV5-1 to TRBJ1-1; 7 bases are shared with TRBD1. After removal of 5 bases from V and 2 bases from J, the junction contained 6 bases not matched to a gene. CDR3 size: 14 residues. Germline V gene lookup returns CDR1 SGHRS and CDR2 YFSETQ. The CDR3 protein is CASSRGQLNTEAFF. The CDR3 region has the DNA TGCGCCAGCAGTAGGGGACAGCTTAACACTGAAGCTTTCTTT.

The genes are TRBV5-8 and TRBJ1-2, with 11 bases fitting TRBD1. CDR3 length: 17 amino acids. Losses at the gene ends were 4 bases for V and 4 bases for J; bases not matched to a gene: 12. Germline V gives CDR1 SGHTS, CDR2 YDEGEE. This chain's CDR3 is CASSPSTGTGGSYGYTF. The CDR3 coding sequence is TGTGCCAGCAGCCCATCGACTGGGACAGGGGGTAGCTATGGCTACACCTTC.

The chain has TRBV7-6 and TRBJ2-3; 9 bases are a match to TRBD2. Germline loops: CDR1 SGHVS, CDR2 FNYEAQ. The junction had 3 bases not matched to a gene; V was cut back by 5 bases and J by 0 bases. The CDR3 is made up of 15 amino acids. CDR3 amino acids: CASSPRGGSTDTQYF. CDR3 DNA sequence: TGTGCCAGCAGCCCGCGGGGGGGAAGCACAGATACGCAGTATTTT. The variable domain in full, completed from reference TRBV7-6 and TRBJ2-3, reads GAGVSQSPRYKVTKRGQDVALRCDPISGHVSLYWYRQALGQGPEFLTYFNYEAQQDKSGLPNDRFSAERPEGSISTLTIQRTEQRDSAMYRCASSPRGGSTDTQYFGPGTRLTVL.

The chain recombines TRBV10-3 with TRBJ2-3; 8 nucleotides match TRBD1. This CDR3 spans 15 amino acids. In germline, CDR1 is ENHRY, CDR2 SYGVKD. V dropped 3 bases and J dropped 3; count of bases not matched to a gene: 5. In DNA, the CDR3 is TGTGCCATCAGTGATGGACAGGGAGTAACAGATACGCAGTATTTT. It encodes CAISDGQGVTDTQYF.

This clone was detected only once. The chain links TRBV5-8 to TRBJ2-3; maybe TRBD1 (6 bases). This CDR3 comprises 14 residues. V was pared by 1 base and J by 2 bases, with 8 bases between. Germline CDR1 reads SGHTS; CDR2 reads YDEGEE. The CDR3 DNA follows: TGTGCCAGCAGCTTGCACAGGGACACAGATACGCAGTATTTT. It specifies CASSLHRDTDTQYF.

This clone appeared once. The V call is TRBV2, the J call TRBJ2-7; 8 bases are shared with TRBD1. Germline CDR1 is SNHLY and CDR2 is FYNNEI. V lost 6 bases, J lost 9 bases, and 10 bases stayed unmatched. The CDR3 extends over 13 amino acids. This CDR3 is CASSYRTGSVQYF. As DNA, the CDR3 is TGTGCCAGCAGCTACCGGACAGGGTCAGTGCAGTACTTC.

The genes are TRBV5-4 and TRBJ1-1; a possible D gene is TRBD1 (5 bases). CDR1 is SGHNT, CDR2 YYREEE, per germline (reference sequence). CDR3 length equals 13 residues. V was shortened by 4 bases and J by 1 base, with 8 bases between the two germline ends. This chain's CDR3 is CASSTQENTEAFF. The DNA of the CDR3 is TGTGCCAGCAGCACACAGGAGAACACTGAAGCTTTCTTT.

This clone was observed a single time. The V gene is TRBV5-6, the J gene TRBJ1-1; D gene ambiguous. Trimming left V 2 bases short and J 4 bases short, with 18 bases between. CDR1 SGHDT and CDR2 YYEEEE come from the germline V gene. The CDR3 totals 16 residues. Here the CDR3 reads CASSFGRLPYVTEAFF. CDR3 DNA sequence: TGTGCCAGCAGCTTCGGCAGGCTACCATACGTCACTGAAGCTTTCTTT. Combining the CDR3 with reference TRBV5-6 and TRBJ1-1 gives the whole variable domain DAGVTQSPTHLIKTRGQQVTLRCSPKSGHDTVSWYQQALGQGPQFIFQYYEEEERQRGNFPDRFSGHQFPNYSSELNVNALLLGDSALYLCASSFGRLPYVTEAFFGQGTRLTVV.

This sequence joins TRBV4-1 and TRBJ2-3; a possible D gene is TRBD1 (7 bases). Trimming pared 4 bases from V and 6 bases from J, leaving 17 bases between. Germline CDR1 is MGHRA and CDR2 is YSYEKL. CDR3 size: 15 residues. In nucleotides, the CDR3 is TGCGCCAGCAGCCCTTTGGGACTGGGACAGGATACGCAGTATTTT. It is translated as CASSPLGLGQDTQYF.

The CDR3 reads CASSSTENNEQFF. CDR3 coding DNA: TGTGCCAGCAGCTCAACAGAGAACAATGAGCAGTTCTTC. The genes are TRBV7-6 and TRBJ2-1; D remains ambiguous. Germline CDR1 reads SGHVS; CDR2 reads FNYEAQ. Trimming took 4 bases from V and 5 from J, leaving 9 bases between them. CDR3 size: 13 residues.

V and J are TRBV4-2 and TRBJ1-6; D is undetermined. V lost 0 bases to trimming and J lost 0 bases, with 6 bases between them. CDR3 length: 16 amino acids. Germline values: CDR1 LGHNA, CDR2 YNFKEQ. The CDR3 is CASSQERGSYNSPLHF. CDR3 bases: TGTGCCAGCAGCCAAGAACGGGGCTCCTATAATTCACCCCTCCACTTT.

The gene calls are TRBV4-1 and TRBJ2-3; TRBD2 matches 8 bases. The trim removed 4 bases at V and 4 bases at J, leaving 10 bases unmatched. Germline V gene lookup returns CDR1 MGHRA and CDR2 YSYEKL. This CDR3 is built from 16 residues. The CDR3 nucleotides read TGCGCCAGCAGCCCCTTGGGACTAGTCTCCGCAGATACGCAGTATTTT. Translation gives CASSPLGLVSADTQYF.

V gene TRBV7-8 combines with J gene TRBJ1-4, with 7 bases fitting TRBD1. CDR1 and CDR2 from the germline V gene are SGHVS and FQNEAQ. The CDR3 runs to 14 residues. V trimming: 5 bases; J trimming: 8 bases; junction bases outside the gene matches: 8. For the CDR3, the DNA is TGTGCCAGCAGCCCCGTTCAGGGGGGGGAAAAACTGTTTTTT. This sequence encodes CASSPVQGGEKLFF.

V gene TRBV7-9 combines with J gene TRBJ2-7, with unresolved D. The CDR3 extends over 13 amino acids. Germline V gene lookup returns CDR1 SEHNR and CDR2 FQNEAQ (reference sequence). V was clipped by 11 bases and J by 0 bases, with 14 bases between them. CDR3 loop: CAGTEPGSYEQYF. The CDR3 bases are TGTGCCGGCACGGAGCCGGGCTCCTACGAGCAGTACTTC.

This clone was picked up one time. The chain couples TRBV4-1 to TRBJ2-4; possible D gene TRBD2, 6 bases. The CDR3 sequence is 14 residues long. The germline V and J ends were trimmed by 2 bases and 5 bases, with 10 bases remaining between them. CDR1 and CDR2 (germline): MGHRA, YSYEKL. The CDR3 DNA reads TGCGCCAGCAGCCAATTCGGAGGGGAAAACATTCAGTACTTC. Residues: CASSQFGGENIQYF.

This chain connects TRBV2 to TRBJ2-3; D ambiguous. This CDR3 spans 14 amino acids. The V gene's germline CDR1 is SNHLY and CDR2 FYNNEI. V gave up 1 base and J gave up 0 bases, with 5 bases separating them. Here the CDR3 DNA reads TGTGCCAGCAGTGAAGGAAGTAGCACAGATACGCAGTATTTT. This encodes CASSEGSSTDTQYF.

This rearrangement joins TRBV4-1 to TRBJ2-1; TRBD2 aligns across 11 bases. Germline assignment: CDR1 MGHRA and CDR2 YSYEKL. The CDR3 totals 16 residues. Germline trimming cut 1 base from V and 8 bases from J; bases unmatched to any gene: 7. CDR3 in amino acids: CASSQVYSGGAYEQFF. DNA for the CDR3: TGCGCCAGCAGCCAAGTGTATAGCGGGGGGGCTTATGAGCAGTTCTTC.

This chain uses TRBV28 with TRBJ1-2; the D is unclear. V gave up 2 bases and J gave up 4 bases, with 11 bases separating them. CDR3 length: 14 amino acids. Germline V gene data show CDR1 as MDHEN and CDR2 as SYDVKM. The CDR3 sequence is CASSLNGIGYGYTF. The DNA for the CDR3 is TGTGCCAGCAGTTTAAACGGGATAGGCTATGGCTACACCTTC.

The CDR3 nucleotides are TGTGCCAGCAGCGATGGGGACAGGTCTAATCAGCCCCAGCATTTT. Its translation is CASSDGDRSNQPQHF. The gene calls are TRBV6-5 and TRBJ1-5, with 8 bases matching TRBD1. The CDR3 is 15 amino acids. Unmatched junction bases numbered 8, after V lost 6 bases and J lost 4 bases. CDR1 is MNHEY, CDR2 SVGAGI, per germline.

V is TRBV5-4 and J is TRBJ2-7; 13 bases match TRBD2. Germline trimming cut 4 bases from V and 0 bases from J; bases unmatched to any gene: 16. CDR3 length: 20 residues. In germline, CDR1 is SGHNT, CDR2 YYREEE (reference sequence). The CDR3 reads CASSGTSGASDHFDSYEQYF. The CDR3 coding sequence is TGTGCCAGCAGCGGGACTAGCGGGGCCTCGGATCACTTTGACTCCTACGAGCAGTACTTC. Based on the CDR3 plus reference TRBV5-4 and TRBJ2-7, the full variable domain is ETGVTQSPTHLIKTRGQQVTLRCSSQSGHNTVSWYQQALGQGPQFIFQYYREEENGRGNFPPRFSGLQFPNYSSELNVNALELDDSALYLCASSGTSGASDHFDSYEQYFGPGTRLTVT.

The rearrangement uses TRBV5-4 and TRBJ2-5; 12 bases match TRBD2. The CDR3 extends over 16 amino acids. V was pared by 1 base and J by 5 bases, with 6 bases of the junction left unmatched. The germline V gene encodes CDR1 SGHNT and CDR2 YYREEE (reference sequence). The CDR3 reads CASSLSSGGVWETQYF. The CDR3 DNA is TGTGCCAGCAGCTTGTCTAGCGGGGGGGTTTGGGAGACCCAGTACTTC.

Only one count was recorded for this clone. CDR3: CASGSPDGMNTEAFF. The CDR3 nucleotides are TGTGCCAGCGGGTCCCCTGACGGGATGAACACTGAAGCTTTCTTT. V is TRBV11-2 and J is TRBJ1-1; unclear D gene. The CDR3 runs 15 residues. Between the trimmed V and J ends, which lost 8 bases and 0 bases, there was a span of 16 bases. Per germline, CDR1 SGHAT and CDR2 FQNNGV. Based on the CDR3 plus reference TRBV11-2 and TRBJ1-1, the full variable domain is EAGVAQSPRYKIIEKRQSVAFWCNPISGHATLYWYQQILGQGPKLLIQFQNNGVVDDSQLPKDRFSAERLKGVDSTLKIQPAKLEDSAVYLCASGSPDGMNTEAFFGQGTRLTVV.

The chain recombines TRBV7-9 with TRBJ2-5, with D unclear. The end of the DNA aligns better with TRBJ2-7, so the J call may be wrong. This CDR3 has 13 residues. The V gene's germline CDR1 is SEHNR and CDR2 FQNEAQ (reference sequence). The CDR3 is CASRSILNDEQYF. CDR3 bases: TGTGCCAGCAGGTCTATTCTTAATGACGAGCAGTACTTC.

Here the CDR3 DNA reads TGCGCCAGCAGCCCCCGAGGGACAGGGATAATCGAGCAGTACTTC. Translation gives CASSPRGTGIIEQYF. The gene calls are TRBV5-1 and TRBJ2-7; 9 bases are shared with TRBD1. The CDR3 totals 15 residues. Trimming cost V 4 bases and J 6 bases; bases outside gene matches: 11. Germline V lookup: CDR1 SGHRS, CDR2 YFSETQ.